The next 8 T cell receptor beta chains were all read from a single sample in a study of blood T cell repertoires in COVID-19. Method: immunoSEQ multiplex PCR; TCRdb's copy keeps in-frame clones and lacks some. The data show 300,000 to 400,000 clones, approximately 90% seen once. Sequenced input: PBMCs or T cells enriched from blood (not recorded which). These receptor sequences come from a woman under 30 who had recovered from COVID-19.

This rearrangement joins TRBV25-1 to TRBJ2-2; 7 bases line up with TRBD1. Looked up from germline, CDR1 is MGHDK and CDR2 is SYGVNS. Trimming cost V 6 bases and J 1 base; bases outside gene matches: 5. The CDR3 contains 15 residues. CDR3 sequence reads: CASSSGQKNTGELFF. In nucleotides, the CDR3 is TGTGCCAGCAGCTCGGGACAGAAGAACACCGGGGAGCTGTTTTTT.

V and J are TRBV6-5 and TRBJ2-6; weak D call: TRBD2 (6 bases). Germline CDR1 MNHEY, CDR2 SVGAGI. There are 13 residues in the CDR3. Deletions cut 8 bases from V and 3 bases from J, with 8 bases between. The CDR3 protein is CASRESGANVLTF. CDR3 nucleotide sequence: TGTGCCAGCCGGGAGAGTGGGGCCAACGTCCTGACTTTC.

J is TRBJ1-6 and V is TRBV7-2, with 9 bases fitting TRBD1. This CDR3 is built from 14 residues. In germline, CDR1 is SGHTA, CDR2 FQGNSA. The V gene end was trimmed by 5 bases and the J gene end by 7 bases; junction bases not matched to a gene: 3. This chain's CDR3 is CASSADRGNSPLHF. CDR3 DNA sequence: TGTGCCAGCAGCGCGGACAGGGGAAATTCACCCCTCCACTTT.

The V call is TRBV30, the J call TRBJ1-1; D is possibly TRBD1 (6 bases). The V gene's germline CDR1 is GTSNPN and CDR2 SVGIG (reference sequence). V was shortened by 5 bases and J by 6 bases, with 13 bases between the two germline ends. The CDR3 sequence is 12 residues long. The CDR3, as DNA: TGTGCCTGGGGCCAGACAGGCTCTGAAGCTTTCTTT. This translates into CAWGQTGSEAFF.

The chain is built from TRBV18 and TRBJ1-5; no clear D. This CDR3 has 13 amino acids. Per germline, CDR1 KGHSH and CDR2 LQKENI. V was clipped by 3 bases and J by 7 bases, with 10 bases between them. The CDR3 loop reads CASSPGNTQPQHF. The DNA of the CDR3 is TGTGCCAGCTCACCGGGCAACACCCAGCCCCAGCATTTT.

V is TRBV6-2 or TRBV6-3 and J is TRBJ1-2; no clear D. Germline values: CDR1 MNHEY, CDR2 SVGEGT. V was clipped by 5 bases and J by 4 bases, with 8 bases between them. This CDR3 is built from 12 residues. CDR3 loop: CASSHPGYGYTF. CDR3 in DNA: TGTGCCAGCAGTCACCCAGGCTATGGCTACACCTTC.

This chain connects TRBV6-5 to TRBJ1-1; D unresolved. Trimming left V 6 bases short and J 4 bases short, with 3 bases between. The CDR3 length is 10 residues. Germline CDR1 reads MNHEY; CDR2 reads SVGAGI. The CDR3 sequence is CASRSTEAFF. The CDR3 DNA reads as TGTGCCAGCAGGAGCACTGAAGCTTTCTTT.

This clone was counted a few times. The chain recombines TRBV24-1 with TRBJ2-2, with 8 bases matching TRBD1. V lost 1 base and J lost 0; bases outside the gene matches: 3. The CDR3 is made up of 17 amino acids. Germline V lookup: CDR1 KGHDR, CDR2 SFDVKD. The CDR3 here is CATSDFGGQANTGELFF. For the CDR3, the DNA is TGTGCCACCAGTGATTTTGGGGGACAGGCGAACACCGGGGAGCTGTTTTTT.